This T cell receptor beta chain is drawn from a study of cytotoxic CD8 clonotypes in ibrutinib-treated CLL. Profiled with immunoSEQ multiplex PCR; TCRdb holds only in-frame clones, not every one. The data hold roughly 38,000 clones, with around 53% observed a single time. The CDR3 has 16 residues. This sample comprised PBMCs, obtained before ibrutinib treatment. This chain uses TRBV12-2 with TRBJ1-4; TRBD1 is taken as the D call from the table, unchecked against the DNA. TRBV12-2 is classified as a pseudogene. The clonotype comes from a human donor with chronic lymphocytic leukemia. CDR3 sequence reads: CASRLAKTGRGEKLFF. CDR3 in DNA: TGTGCAAGTCGCTTAGCGAAGACAGGACGAGGTGAAAAACTGTTTTTT.